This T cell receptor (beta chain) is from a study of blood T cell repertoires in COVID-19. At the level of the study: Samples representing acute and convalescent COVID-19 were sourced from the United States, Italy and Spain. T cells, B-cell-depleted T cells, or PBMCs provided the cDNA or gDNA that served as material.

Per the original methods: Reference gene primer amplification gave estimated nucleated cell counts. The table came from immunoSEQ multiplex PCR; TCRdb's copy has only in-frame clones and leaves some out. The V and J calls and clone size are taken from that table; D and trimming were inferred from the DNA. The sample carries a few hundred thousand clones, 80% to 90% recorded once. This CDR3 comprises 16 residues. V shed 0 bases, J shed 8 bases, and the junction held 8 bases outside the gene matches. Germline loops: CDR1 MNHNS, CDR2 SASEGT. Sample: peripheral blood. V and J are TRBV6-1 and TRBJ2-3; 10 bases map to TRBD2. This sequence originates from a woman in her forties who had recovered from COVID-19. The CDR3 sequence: CASSEAVAGGASTQYF. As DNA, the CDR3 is TGTGCCAGCAGTGAAGCGGTAGCGGGAGGAGCAAGTACGCAGTATTTT.